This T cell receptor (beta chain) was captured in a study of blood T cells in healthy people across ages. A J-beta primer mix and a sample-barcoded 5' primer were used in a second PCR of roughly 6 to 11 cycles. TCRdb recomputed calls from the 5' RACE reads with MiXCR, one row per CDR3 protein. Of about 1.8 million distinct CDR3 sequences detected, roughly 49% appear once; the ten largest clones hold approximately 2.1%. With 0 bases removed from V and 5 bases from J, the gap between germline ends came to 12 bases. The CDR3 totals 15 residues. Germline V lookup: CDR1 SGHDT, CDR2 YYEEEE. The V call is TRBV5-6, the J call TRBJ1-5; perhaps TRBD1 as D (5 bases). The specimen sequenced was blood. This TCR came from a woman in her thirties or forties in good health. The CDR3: CASSLVRGYDQPQHF. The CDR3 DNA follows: TGTGCCAGCAGCTTGGTGAGGGGCTACGATCAGCCCCAGCATTTT.